The present T cell receptor beta chain was sequenced within a study of cytomegalovirus exposure and HLA in healthy donors. Study-level information: Tens of millions of unique TCRs from HLA-typed donors were held in an early release of data. Study-level points and caveats: An apparent linkage of common viral pathogens to several of the most significant clusters emerged in a later analysis. Reportedly, HLA-A and HLA-B alleles of most subjects were accurately predicted from TCR beta.

CDR3 length equals 15 residues. Germline-derived CDR1 and CDR2 are WSHSY and SAAADI. V lost 4 bases to trimming and J lost 0 bases, with 12 bases between them. With regard to this clone: Antigen: not known.

It was with 60 Vbeta and 13 Jbeta primers that the PCR ran. Libraries were prepared by immunoSEQ multiplex PCR; TCRdb keeps only in-frame clonotypes and omits some of them. The sample consists of about 280,000 clones, approximately 90% of them appearing once. The sequence was obtained from a woman under 30 in good health and CMV-seronegative. Input material: PBMCs. The rearrangement links TRBV10-2 to TRBJ1-1; no reliable D call. The CDR3 DNA reads TGCGCCAGCAGTGCAAAGCTTTCCATGAACACTGAAGCTTTCTTT. It translates to CASSAKLSMNTEAFF.